This T cell receptor (beta chain) originates from a study of blood T cell repertoires in COVID-19. Study information: Whether acute or convalescent, the COVID-19 samples came from the United States, Italy and Spain. In each case, the material was cDNA or gDNA derived from T cells, B-cell-depleted T cells, or PBMCs.

Original analysis: From reference gene primer amplification, estimates of nucleated cell counts were derived. TCRdb keeps only in-frame clones here, not all; method: immunoSEQ multiplex PCR. From that table come the V and J calls and clone size; the DNA was used to work out D and trimming. The sample consists of some 200,000 clones, approximately 92% of them appearing once. V was clipped by 0 bases and J by 2 bases, with 14 bases between them. The CDR3 contains 17 residues. The germline CDR1 and CDR2 sequences are MNHNS and SASEGT. The clonotype comes from a man between 50 and 59 years old with acute or convalescent COVID-19. Sequencing used peripheral blood. The rearrangement links TRBV6-1 to TRBJ2-1; D possibly corresponds to TRBD2 (5 bases). The CDR3 bases are TGTGCCAGCAGTGAAGCGATTACCCTACTAGCCTACAATGAGCAGTTCTTC. Protein sequence: CASSEAITLLAYNEQFF.